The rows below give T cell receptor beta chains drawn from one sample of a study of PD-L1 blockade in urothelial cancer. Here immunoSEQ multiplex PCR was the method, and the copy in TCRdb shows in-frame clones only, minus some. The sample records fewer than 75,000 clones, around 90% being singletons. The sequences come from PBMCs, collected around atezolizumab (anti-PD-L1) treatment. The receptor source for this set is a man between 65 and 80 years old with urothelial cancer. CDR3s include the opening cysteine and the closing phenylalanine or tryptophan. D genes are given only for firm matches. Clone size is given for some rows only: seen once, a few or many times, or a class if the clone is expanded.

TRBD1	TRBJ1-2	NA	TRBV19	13	CASTLGTADGYTF	TGTGCGTCCACCCTTGGGACAGCGGATGGCTACACCTTC
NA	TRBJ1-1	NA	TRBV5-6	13	CASSLGVFTEAFF	TGTGCCAGCAGCTTAGGGGTATTCACTGAAGCTTTCTTT
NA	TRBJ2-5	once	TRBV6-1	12	CASSDVGEAQYF	TGTGCCAGCAGTGATGTGGGGGAGGCCCAGTACTTC
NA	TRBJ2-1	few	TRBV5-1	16	CASSPAAPGSYNEQFF	TGCGCCAGCAGCCCAGCGGCCCCTGGCTCCTACAATGAGCAGTTCTTC
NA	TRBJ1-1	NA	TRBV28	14	CASTDSSSNTEAFF	TGTGCCAGCACAGACAGTTCCTCGAACACTGAAGCTTTCTTT
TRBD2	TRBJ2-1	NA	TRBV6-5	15	CASSYLAGGDNEQFF	TGTGCCAGCAGTTATCTAGCGGGAGGGGACAATGAGCAGTTCTTC
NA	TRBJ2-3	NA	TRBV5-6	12	CASSYQGSTQYF	TGTGCCAGCAGCTACCAGGGGAGTACGCAGTATTTT
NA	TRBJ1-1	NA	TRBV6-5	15	CASQSSEAANTEAFF	TGTGCCAGCCAGAGTTCCGAGGCAGCGAACACTGAAGCTTTCTTT
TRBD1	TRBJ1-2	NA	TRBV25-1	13	CASSPGQGYGYTF	TGTGCCAGCAGTCCGGGACAGGGATATGGCTACACCTTC
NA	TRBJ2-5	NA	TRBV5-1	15	CASSLDGTDQETQYF	TGCGCCAGCAGCCTGGACGGGACTGATCAAGAGACCCAGTACTTC
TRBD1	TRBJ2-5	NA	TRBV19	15	CASSIGTGVNRVQYF	TGTGCCAGTAGTATAGGGACAGGGGTTAACAGGGTCCAGTACTTC
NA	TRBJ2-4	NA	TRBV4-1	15	CASSQEGGTGNIQYF	TGCGCCAGCAGCCAAGAAGGAGGGACGGGAAACATTCAGTACTTC
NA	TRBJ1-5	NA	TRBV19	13	CASRQVGNQPQHF	TGTGCCAGTAGACAGGTGGGCAATCAGCCCCAGCATTTT
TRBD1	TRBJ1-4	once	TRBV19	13	CASSTTGGEKLFF	TGTGCCAGTAGTACTACAGGGGGTGAAAAACTGTTTTTT
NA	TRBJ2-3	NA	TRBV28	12	CASRPRVDTQYF	TGTGCCAGCAGGCCGAGAGTGGATACGCAGTATTTT
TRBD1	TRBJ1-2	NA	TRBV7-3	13	CASSPGQGGGYTF	TGTGCCAGCAGCCCCGGACAGGGAGGCGGCTACACCTTC